What follows are 10 T cell receptor beta chains derived from one specimen sequenced in a study of cytomegalovirus exposure and HLA in healthy donors. Sequencing was performed with immunoSEQ multiplex PCR; in TCRdb, only in-frame clones are kept and a portion is missing. Here the sample spans over 70,000 clones, about 87% being singletons. The material sequenced was PBMCs. These receptors were taken from a woman between 18 and 29 years old in good health and CMV-seropositive.

J is TRBJ2-7 and V is TRBV2; D is unclear. Germline V CDR1 and CDR2: SNHLY, FYNNEI. This CDR3 contains 10 residues. Trimming took off 8 bases at V and 6 bases at J, with 8 bases between the two ends. The CDR3 here is CASWSSEQYF. Written as DNA, the CDR3 is TGTGCCAGCTGGTCGAGCGAGCAGTACTTC.

The chain's CDR3 is CASSRQGGSGANVLTF. For the CDR3, the DNA is TGCGCCAGCAGCCGACAGGGCGGTTCGGGGGCCAACGTCCTGACTTTC. The chain employs TRBV4-3 and TRBJ2-6; 7 bases match TRBD1. The CDR3 loop spans 16 amino acids. The trim removed 4 bases at V and 4 bases at J, leaving 7 bases unmatched. Looked up from germline, CDR1 is LGHNA and CDR2 is YSLEER.

The chain is built from TRBV18 and TRBJ2-3; TRBD1 aligns across 9 bases. V shed 0 bases, J shed 0 bases, and the junction held 4 bases outside the gene matches. The CDR3 is 17 amino acids. Germline values: CDR1 KGHSH, CDR2 LQKENI. The CDR3: CASSPPSGTGSTDTQYF. As DNA, the CDR3 is TGTGCCAGCTCACCACCGTCAGGGACAGGGAGCACAGATACGCAGTATTTT.

V usage is TRBV30 and J usage is TRBJ2-7, with D tentatively TRBD2 (6 bases). This CDR3 comprises 13 residues. CDR1 is GTSNPN and CDR2 is SVGIG in the germline V gene (reference sequence). The V end was cut by 3 bases, the J end by 6 bases, with 15 bases between. In DNA form, the CDR3 reads TGTGCCTGGAGGGCGCGGGGTTATGGCGAGCAGTACTTC. Protein product: CAWRARGYGEQYF.

This chain connects TRBV27 to TRBJ2-1, with 10 bases that match TRBD2. With 3 bases clipped from V and 1 base from J, the junction kept 15 bases outside the gene matches. The CDR3 has 20 amino acids. CDR1 is MNHEY, CDR2 SMNVEV, per germline (reference sequence). The CDR3 nucleotides read TGTGCCAGCAGTTTTGGGGCTAGCGGGGGACCTCGAGGGTCCTACAATGAGCAGTTCTTC. It translates to CASSFGASGGPRGSYNEQFF.

The chain uses TRBV28 and TRBJ1-1; D is uncertain. This CDR3 is 15 amino acids long. In germline, CDR1 is MDHEN, CDR2 SYDVKM. V was pared by 2 bases and J by 0 bases, with 10 bases between. CDR3 coding DNA: TGTGCCAGCAGTTTAGGCTTCCCCATGAACACTGAAGCTTTCTTT. This translates into CASSLGFPMNTEAFF.

J is TRBJ2-7 and V is TRBV6-5; possibly TRBD1 for D (6 bases). The CDR3 totals 15 residues. V was pared by 2 bases and J by 2 bases, with 13 bases between. CDR1 is MNHEY, CDR2 SVGAGI, per germline. DNA for the CDR3: TGTGCCAGCAGTTACGGTACAGGGATTACCTACGAGCAGTACTTC. Translation gives CASSYGTGITYEQYF.

This sequence joins TRBV5-5 and TRBJ2-7; 8 bases map to TRBD1. Germline lookup yields CDR1 SGHKS and CDR2 YYEKEE (reference sequence). V dropped 5 bases and J dropped 2; count of bases not matched to a gene: 6. The CDR3 contains 14 residues. The CDR3 sequence is CASSLSGGTYEQYF. The CDR3 coding sequence is TGTGCCAGCAGTCTCTCAGGGGGCACCTACGAGCAGTACTTC.

Concerning this clone: Relative to the germline gene, one junction end is altered; a read error may explain this. The genes are TRBV18 and TRBJ2-7; 9 bases agree with TRBD1. Germline loops: CDR1 KGHSH, CDR2 LQKENI. The CDR3 contains 13 residues. The CDR3 is CASSPDRGNMLNF. The CDR3 nucleotides are TGTGCCAGCTCACCGGACAGGGGAAATATGTTGAACTTC.

This clone turned up a few times. V usage is TRBV5-6 and J usage is TRBJ1-1; D is uncertain. Germline V lookup: CDR1 SGHDT, CDR2 YYEEEE. The CDR3 spans 14 residues. V was shortened by 4 bases and J by 11 bases, with 21 bases between the two germline ends. The CDR3 sequence is CASSPVIGLEKAFF. The CDR3 nucleotides are TGTGCCAGCAGCCCTGTCATCGGGTTGGAGAAGGCTTTCTTT.